A single sample gave rise to the 2 T cell receptor beta chains below, sequenced in a study of blood T cells in healthy people across ages. Primed by a sample-barcoded 5' primer and a J-beta primer mix, a second PCR proceeded for 7 to 11 cycles. TCRdb processed the 5' RACE reads anew with MiXCR; each CDR3 protein has one entry. The table records about 1.5 million distinct CDR3 sequences, roughly two fifths of them present only once. Sequencing was carried out using blood. Every receptor here comes from a woman in her late teens or twenties in good health.

The CDR3 region has the DNA TGTGCCAGCAGCCGGGACGGGGGTTACAATGAGCAGTTCTTC. It encodes CASSRDGGYNEQFF. V gene TRBV6-5 combines with J gene TRBJ2-1, with D tentatively TRBD2 (6 bases). Germline CDR1 reads MNHEY; CDR2 reads SVGAGI. The CDR3 has 14 residues. V was cut by 6 bases and J by 4 bases, with 13 bases left in between.

V gene TRBV21-1 combines with J gene TRBJ1-6; TRBD1 reflects the table's D call only, with no check against the DNA. TRBV21-1 is given as a pseudogene. This CDR3 comprises 17 residues. The CDR3: CASSKRAGTAYNSPLHF. The CDR3, as DNA: TGTGCCAGCAGTAAAAGGGCCGGGACAGCATATAATTCACCCCTCCACTTT.